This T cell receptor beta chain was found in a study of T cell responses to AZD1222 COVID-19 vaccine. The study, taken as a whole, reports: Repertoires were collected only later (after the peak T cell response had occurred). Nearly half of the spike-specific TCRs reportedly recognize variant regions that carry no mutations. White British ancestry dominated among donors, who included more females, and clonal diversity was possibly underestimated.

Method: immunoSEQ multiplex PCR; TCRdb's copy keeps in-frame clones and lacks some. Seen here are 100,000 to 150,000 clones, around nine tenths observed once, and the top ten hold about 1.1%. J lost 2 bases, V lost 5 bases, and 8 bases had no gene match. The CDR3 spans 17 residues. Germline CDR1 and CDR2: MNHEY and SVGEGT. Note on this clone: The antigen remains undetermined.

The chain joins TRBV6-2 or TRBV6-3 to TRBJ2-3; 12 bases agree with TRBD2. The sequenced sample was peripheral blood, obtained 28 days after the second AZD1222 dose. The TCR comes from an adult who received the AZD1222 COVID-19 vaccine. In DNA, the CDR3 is TGTGCCAGCAGTCTAAGCTCTAGCGGGAGGGTCACAGATACGCAGTATTTT. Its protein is CASSLSSSGRVTDTQYF.